The next 19 T cell receptor beta chains were all read from a single sample in a study of cytomegalovirus exposure and HLA in healthy donors. Primers included in the PCR were 60 Vbeta and 13 Jbeta primers. The assay was immunoSEQ multiplex PCR, and TCRdb's table has in-frame clones only and misses some. The sample carries more than 100,000 clones, 60% to 85% recorded once. Input material: PBMCs. The source of these receptors is a woman aged 40-49 years in good health and CMV-seronegative.

The rearrangement joins TRBV7-2 to TRBJ1-1; D ambiguous. CDR3 length: 14 residues. V lost 1 base to trimming and J lost 1 base, with 7 bases between them. CDR1 is SGHTA and CDR2 is FQGNSA in the germline V gene. The CDR3 DNA follows: TGTGCCAGCAGCTTAGGTTGGGCGAACACTGAAGCTTTCTTT. It yields the protein CASSLGWANTEAFF.

CDR3 amino acids: CASSPRVGQHNVLTF. CDR3 nucleotides: TGTGCCAGCAGCCCGCGGGTGGGCCAGCACAACGTCCTGACTTTC. This sequence joins TRBV7-2 and TRBJ2-6; D might be TRBD2 (5 bases). V lost 5 bases to trimming and J lost 9 bases, with 17 bases between them. CDR1 is SGHTA and CDR2 is FQGNSA in the germline V gene. The CDR3 loop spans 15 amino acids.

The CDR3 sequence is CASSKNERSGQGKKETQYF. CDR3 DNA: TGTGCCAGCAGCAAAAATGAGAGATCGGGACAGGGAAAGAAAGAGACCCAGTACTTC. J is TRBJ2-5 and V is TRBV21-1; the table's D gene call, TRBD1, was not cross checked with the DNA. TRBV21-1 is shown as a pseudogene. This CDR3 contains 19 residues.

The rearrangement joins TRBV12-5 to TRBJ1-2; no firm D call. Trimming shortened V by 1 base and J by 1 base, and 4 bases separated the two germline ends. The V gene's germline CDR1 is LGHNT and CDR2 FRNRAP. The CDR3 runs 13 residues. The CDR3 DNA reads as TGTGCTAGTGGTTTGGACTTTAACTATGGCTACACCTTC. Translating it yields CASGLDFNYGYTF.

J is TRBJ1-2 and V is TRBV11-1; D gene ambiguous. Germline V CDR1 and CDR2: SGHAT, FQDESV (reference sequence). The CDR3 has 13 residues. Between the trimmed V and J ends, which lost 0 bases and 8 bases, there was a span of 10 bases. DNA of the CDR3: TGTGCCAGCAGCTTAGCCTCAGCAGGCGGCTACACCTTC. Amino acids: CASSLASAGGYTF.

The chain couples TRBV5-1 to TRBJ1-4; TRBD1 matches 7 bases. This CDR3 contains 14 residues. Germline V lookup: CDR1 SGHRS, CDR2 YFSETQ. With 2 bases clipped from V and 4 bases from J, the junction kept 2 bases outside the gene matches. CDR3: CASSFRQGNEKLFF. CDR3 DNA sequence: TGCGCCAGCAGCTTCCGACAGGGTAATGAAAAACTGTTTTTT.

This clone was found a few times. The V call is TRBV30, the J call TRBJ2-2; D is perhaps TRBD1 (5 bases). CDR1 and CDR2 from the germline V gene are GTSNPN and SVGIG (reference sequence). V was trimmed by 3 bases and J by 1 base, leaving 9 bases between them. This CDR3 comprises 14 residues. This CDR3 reads CAWRDGQNTGELFF. The DNA for the CDR3 is TGTGCCTGGAGGGACGGACAGAACACCGGGGAGCTGTTTTTT.

The rearrangement joins TRBV6-1 to TRBJ1-2; 9 bases match TRBD1. Per germline, CDR1 MNHNS and CDR2 SASEGT. J gave up 8 bases and V 0 bases, and 7 bases lay outside the gene matches. The CDR3 loop spans 15 amino acids. The CDR3 nucleotides read TGTGCCAGCAGTGAAGCAGGACAGGGGACGAAGGGCTACACCTTC. Its translation: CASSEAGQGTKGYTF.

The chain carries TRBV19 and TRBJ2-1, with 11 nucleotides matching TRBD2. The V gene's germline CDR1 is LNHDA and CDR2 SQIVND (reference sequence). V shed 2 bases, J shed 9 bases, and the junction held 15 bases outside the gene matches. This CDR3 is 18 amino acids long. The chain's CDR3 is CASSIIRGGSGGAREQFF. The CDR3 DNA is TGTGCCAGTAGTATAATCAGGGGCGGTAGCGGGGGGGCCCGTGAGCAGTTCTTC.

V usage is TRBV4-3 and J usage is TRBJ1-2; no clear D gene. Germline V gene sequence: CDR1 LGHNA, CDR2 YSLEER. Trimming left V 1 base short and J 8 bases short, with 8 bases between. The CDR3 sequence is 12 residues long. The CDR3 reads CASSQGAAGYTF. The CDR3 DNA follows: TGCGCCAGCAGCCAAGGGGCAGCCGGCTACACCTTC.

This clone was seen only a few times. The chain carries TRBV5-1 and TRBJ2-2, with 9 bases fitting TRBD1. The length of the CDR3 is 16 residues. J was trimmed by 4 bases and V by 0 bases; bases with no gene match: 4. CDR1 is SGHRS and CDR2 is YFSETQ in the germline V gene. The chain's CDR3 is CASSLGTGDLTGELFF. DNA for the CDR3: TGCGCCAGCAGCTTGGGGACAGGGGATCTCACCGGGGAGCTGTTTTTT.

The V and J genes are TRBV14 and TRBJ2-2; the D gene is possibly TRBD2 (7 bases). V dropped 6 bases and J dropped 1 base, with 21 bases sitting between them. Germline V gene lookup returns CDR1 SGHDN and CDR2 FVKESK. CDR3 length: 18 amino acids. The chain's CDR3 is CASSRGGGSEGNTGELFF. CDR3 coding DNA: TGTGCCAGCAGTAGGGGAGGGGGATCCGAAGGGAACACCGGGGAGCTGTTTTTT.

This chain links TRBV6-6 with TRBJ1-4; D call uncertain. The CDR3 loop spans 14 amino acids. In germline, CDR1 is MNHNY, CDR2 SVGAGI (reference sequence). V was clipped by 6 bases and J by 6 bases, with 14 bases between them. CDR3 region: CASRQSGSDEKLFF. The CDR3 DNA is TGTGCCAGCAGGCAGTCGGGTAGCGATGAAAAACTGTTTTTT.

The rearrangement joins TRBV6-5 to TRBJ1-1; D is perhaps TRBD1 (6 bases). Germline-derived CDR1 and CDR2 are MNHEY and SVGAGI. CDR3 length: 13 residues. V lost 6 bases, J lost 4 bases, and 12 bases lay in between. The CDR3 region is CASSWDTRTEAFF. In DNA form, the CDR3 reads TGTGCCAGCAGCTGGGACACTCGCACTGAAGCTTTCTTT.

The chain links TRBV10-3 to TRBJ1-1, with D hard to call. From germline, CDR1 is ENHRY and CDR2 SYGVKD. V lost 0 bases, J lost 4 bases, and 12 bases lay in between. The CDR3 is 15 residues long. This CDR3 reads CAISESLGGSTEAFF. The CDR3 region has the DNA TGTGCCATCAGTGAGTCCCTCGGAGGGAGCACTGAAGCTTTCTTT.

The CDR3 reads CASSVWQGGLGTDTQYF. Here the CDR3 DNA reads TGTGCCAGCAGTGTGTGGCAGGGGGGTTTAGGCACAGATACGCAGTATTTT. The rearrangement links TRBV6-1 to TRBJ2-3, with D maybe TRBD1 (7 bases). The V gene's germline CDR1 is MNHNS and CDR2 SASEGT. The CDR3 consists of 17 residues. Trimming shortened V by 4 bases and J by 1 base, and 18 bases separated the two germline ends.

The V and J genes are TRBV6-1 and TRBJ1-2; D gene unclear. The V end was cut by 6 bases, the J end by 10 bases, with 18 bases between. The CDR3 loop spans 13 amino acids. Germline lookup yields CDR1 MNHNS and CDR2 SASEGT. The CDR3 nucleotides are TGTGCCAGCAGCGTGGTATCCAAGCCATCCTACACCTTC. Encoded protein: CASSVVSKPSYTF.

The chain recombines TRBV5-1 with TRBJ2-1, with D possibly matching TRBD1 (7 bases). Germline values: CDR1 SGHRS, CDR2 YFSETQ. There are 14 residues in the CDR3. The V gene lost 7 bases and the J gene lost 2 bases, with 13 bases spanning the gap. The DNA for the CDR3 is TGCGCCAGCGGCAGGGGGGTCCCCTACAATGAGCAGTTCTTC. Translated, it gives CASGRGVPYNEQFF.

The genes are TRBV19 and TRBJ1-1; 8 bases fit TRBD1. The CDR3 consists of 15 residues. The J segment lost 5 bases and the V segment lost 1 base, leaving 6 bases of the junction unmatched. CDR1 and CDR2 (germline): LNHDA, SQIVND (reference sequence). CDR3 loop: CASSIGTGRVTEAFF. The DNA for the CDR3 is TGTGCCAGTAGTATAGGGACAGGGCGGGTGACTGAAGCTTTCTTT. Filled out from reference TRBV19 and TRBJ1-1, the complete variable domain reads DGGITQSPKYLFRKEGQNVTLSCEQNLNHDAMYWYRQDPGQGLRLIYYSQIVNDFQKGDIAEGYSVSREKKESFPLTVTSAQKNPTAFYLCASSIGTGRVTEAFFGQGTRLTVV.